The TCR beta chain described here comes from a study of chronic HIV infection and antiretroviral therapy. The CDR3 has 14 amino acids. The V end lost 3 bases, the J end lost 0 bases, and 7 bases lay between the germline ends. Per the germline V gene, CDR1 is WSHSY and CDR2 is SAAADI. Each CDR3 protein gets one entry after TCRdb re-called the 5' RACE reads with MiXCR. Of about 48,000 distinct CDR3 sequences detected, under 20% appear once; the ten largest clones hold approximately 3%. The clonotype was recovered from an adult who had HIV and had not received antiretroviral therapy, or was an uninfected healthy control (not recorded which). What was sequenced was peripheral blood. V and J are TRBV10-2 and TRBJ2-3; D possibly matches TRBD1 or TRBD2 (5 bases each). CDR3 in DNA: TGCGCCAGCAGTGACCGGGACAGCACAGATACGCAGTATTTT. Encoded protein: CASSDRDSTDTQYF.